What follows are 8 T cell receptor beta chains derived from one specimen sequenced in a study of blood T cell repertoires in COVID-19. Clones were read by immunoSEQ multiplex PCR, and TCRdb kept only the in-frame ones, dropping some. Of 70,000 to 85,000 clones listed, over 75% are singletons. The sequencing input was peripheral blood. Source of these receptors: a human donor in a cohort sampled during active COVID-19.

CDR3 DNA sequence: TGTGCCACACGAGACTACAATGAGCAGTTCTTC. It specifies CATRDYNEQFF. The chain links TRBV24-1 to TRBJ2-1; no clear D. The CDR3 is 11 residues long. Trimming cost V 10 bases and J 3 bases, with 6 bases left between them. Germline V CDR1 and CDR2: KGHDR, SFDVKD.

The chain couples TRBV7-8 to TRBJ1-5; weak D call: TRBD1 (5 bases). The CDR3 covers 16 residues. Germline-derived CDR1 and CDR2 are SGHVS and FQNEAQ. V dropped 5 bases and J dropped 9 bases, with 23 bases sitting between them. This CDR3 reads CASSPAERSLRGPQHF. For the CDR3, the DNA is TGTGCCAGCAGCCCCGCCGAGAGGTCATTAAGGGGGCCCCAGCATTTT.

The chain carries TRBV18 and TRBJ2-7, with TRBD1 matching over 7 bases. The V gene's germline CDR1 is KGHSH and CDR2 LQKENI. V shed 0 bases and J 6 bases; nucleotides not matched to a gene: 8. CDR3 length: 15 amino acids. The DNA for the CDR3 is TGTGCCAGCTCACCACCGACAGGGATTGGTTCCGAGCAGTACTTC. Translated, it gives CASSPPTGIGSEQYF.

This rearrangement joins TRBV9 to TRBJ2-3; D is perhaps TRBD1 (5 bases). V lost 3 bases, J lost 0 bases, and 11 bases lay in between. CDR3 length equals 15 residues. CDR1 SGDLS and CDR2 YYNGEE come from the germline V gene. CDR3 region: CASSGQIHSTDTQYF. The CDR3 bases are TGTGCCAGCAGCGGACAGATTCATAGCACAGATACGCAGTATTTT.

This clone has only a few counts. The chain uses TRBV6-1 and TRBJ1-5; 10 positions agree with TRBD1. The V gene's germline CDR1 is MNHNS and CDR2 SASEGT. The CDR3 consists of 18 residues. Trimming cost V 1 base and J 0 bases; bases outside gene matches: 6. The DNA for the CDR3 is TGTGCCAGCAGTGAAGTGGGACAGGGGACGAGTAGCAATCAGCCCCAGCATTTT. The encoded protein is CASSEVGQGTSSNQPQHF.

This chain links TRBV6-1 with TRBJ1-6, with D unresolved. Germline loops: CDR1 MNHNS, CDR2 SASEGT. Trimming pared 1 base from V and 6 bases from J, leaving 10 bases between. This CDR3 has 15 residues. The DNA for the CDR3 is TGTGCCAGCAGTGAAGGCAGTCTTCTTAATTCACCCCTCCACTTT. As protein: CASSEGSLLNSPLHF.

The chain employs TRBV2 and TRBJ2-3; D gene uncertain. Trimming took off 7 bases at V and 2 bases at J, with 7 bases between the two ends. The germline CDR1 and CDR2 sequences are SNHLY and FYNNEI. The length of the CDR3 is 12 residues. The CDR3 is CASTGFTDTQYF. For the CDR3, the DNA is TGTGCCAGCACAGGCTTCACAGATACGCAGTATTTT.

This clone was detected a few times. V usage is TRBV11-2 and J usage is TRBJ1-6; D may be TRBD1 (5 bases). The CDR3 is 14 amino acids. Germline CDR1 reads SGHAT; CDR2 reads FQNNGV. Trimming removed 5 bases at V and 4 bases at J, with 9 bases between. Here the CDR3 DNA reads TGTGCCAGCAGCCCCGACAGATATAATTCACCCCTCCACTTT. Its translation: CASSPDRYNSPLHF.